This T cell receptor (beta chain) was observed in a study of TIL therapy for anti-PD-1-resistant metastatic lung cancer. The time point is: pre-treatment sample, taken before nivolumab and TIL therapy. Pleural nodules or supraclavicular lymph nodes made up most of the excised metastases sampled. The immunoSEQ assay was v3. Repertoires were generated with immunoSEQ multiplex PCR, while TCRdb's copy carries only in-frame clones and drops some. Among approximately 2,100 clones listed, approximately 82% were seen once. Per the germline V gene, CDR1 is MDHEN and CDR2 is SYDVKM. This CDR3 is 11 amino acids long. Trimming removed 3 bases from V and 10 bases from J, with 7 bases in between.

The chain joins TRBV28 to TRBJ2-1; weak D call: TRBD2 (5 bases). This sample comprised tumor tissue, obtained at baseline. The clonotype comes from a person aged 30 to 80 with non-small cell lung cancer. The CDR3 DNA reads TGTGCCAGCAGTTTGGACTCCGAGCAGTTCTTC. Translated: CASSLDSEQFF.